These T cell receptor beta chains were read from a single sample in a study of human thymus T cells. Using immunoSEQ multiplex PCR, the repertoire was profiled, and TCRdb retains in-frame clones only, with some absent. This sample has just over 45,000 clones, with 85% to 95% found just once. The source material was blood. These receptors all come from a girl under three years old with a congenital heart defect but otherwise immunologically healthy. The CDR3 runs from the conserved cysteine through the conserved F or W. A D gene is named only where the DNA matches it firmly. Clone size appears in some rows only: once, few, many, or a class for an expanded clone.

CDR3nt	CDR3aa	v_gene	j_gene	d_gene	abundance
TGTGCCAGTAGTCCCGCAGGGGGCGTCCATGGCTACACCTTC	CASSPAGGVHGYTF	TRBV19	TRBJ1-2	TRBD1	.
TGTGCCAGCTCACAGGACAATCGTGGGGAGCTGTTTTTT	CASSQDNRGELFF	TRBV18	TRBJ2-2	.	.
TGTGCCAGCAGCGTAGGGCTAGCGGGAGGGGGGCGTGACACAGATACGCAGTATTTT	CASSVGLAGGGRDTDTQYF	TRBV9	TRBJ2-3	TRBD2	.
TGTGCCAGCAGTGACAGTCCACTATATGGCTACACCTTC	CASSDSPLYGYTF	TRBV6-1	TRBJ1-2	.	.
TGCGCCAGCAGCTTTGCCGATAGCGGGATCTACTCCTACAATGAGCAGTTCTTC	CASSFADSGIYSYNEQFF	TRBV5-1	TRBJ2-1	TRBD2	.
TGTGCCAGCAGCCTACGGACAGGGGAACAGCCCCAGCATTTT	CASSLRTGEQPQHF	TRBV7-2	TRBJ1-5	TRBD1	.
TGTGCCAGTAGTATGGGGGGACTCGGCAATCAGCCCCAGCATTTT	CASSMGGLGNQPQHF	TRBV19	TRBJ1-5	.	.
TGTGCCAGCAGCCAACGAATAGATAGCGGGTACCATGAGGGAATATACGAGCAGTACTTC	CASSQRIDSGYHEGIYEQYF	TRBV14	TRBJ2-7	TRBD2	.
TGCGCCAGCAGCTCGGGACAGATCCAAGAGACCCAGTACTTC	CASSSGQIQETQYF	TRBV5-1	TRBJ2-5	TRBD1	.
TGTGCCAGCTCTGGGTCTGGAAATGAGCAGTTCTTC	CASSGSGNEQFF	TRBV18	TRBJ2-1	.	once
TGTGCCAGCAGCCGACTAGCGTGGCGCACAGATACGCAGTATTTT	CASSRLAWRTDTQYF	TRBV9	TRBJ2-3	TRBD2	.
TGTGCCAGCAGCAAGATCCGGGTAGCGGGAGAGGGGTGTACGGTTGGAACCGGGGAGCTGTTTTTT	CASSKIRVAGEGCTVGTGELFF	TRBV21-1	TRBJ2-2	.	.
TGTGCCAGCAGCTCCGGATGGCGGCATGAGCAGTTCTTC	CASSSGWRHEQFF	TRBV7-2	TRBJ2-1	.	.
TGTGCCACCCTCTTCGGGGAGCTGTTTTTT	CATLFGELFF	TRBV6-1	TRBJ2-2	.	.
TGTGCCAGCAGGGATAGCAATCAGCCCCAGCATTTT	CASRDSNQPQHF	TRBV28	TRBJ1-5	.	few
TGTGCCAGCAGCTTCACCTCCAATCTAGCGTTGGAGACCCAGTACTTC	CASSFTSNLALETQYF	TRBV7-2	TRBJ2-5	.	.
TGTGCCAGCGTGGGAGGGAACAATGAGCAGTTCTTC	CASVGGNNEQFF	TRBV2	TRBJ2-1	TRBD2	.
TGTGCCAGCAGCCTCCTTGGACTAGCGGGAGGGCCTCTAGCCAAAAACATTCAGTACTTC	CASSLLGLAGGPLAKNIQYF	TRBV28	TRBJ2-4	TRBD2	.
TGTGCCTGGAGCCACGGGACGAATGAGCAGTTCTTC	CAWSHGTNEQFF	TRBV30	TRBJ2-1	.	.
TGTGCCATCAGTGAAGGTCTAAGTGGCAGAGAGACCCAGTACTTC	CAISEGLSGRETQYF	TRBV10-3	TRBJ2-5	.	.
TGCGCCAGCAGCCAGGAGACAGGGGGCGTTGGTAATGAGCAGTTCTTC	CASSQETGGVGNEQFF	TRBV4-1	TRBJ2-1	TRBD1	.
TGTGCCAGCAGTGAACAACTAGCAACAGATACGCAGTATTTT	CASSEQLATDTQYF	TRBV6-1	TRBJ2-3	.	.
TGTGCCAGCTCCCCGGTAGGTGGCACCCAAACGGAGTTCTTC	CASSPVGGTQTEFF	TRBV18	TRBJ2-1	.	.
TGCGCCAGCAGCCACAGGGGGGGCACCGGGGAGCTGTTTTTT	CASSHRGGTGELFF	TRBV10-1	TRBJ2-2	.	.
TGCAGCCCGGGAACTGAAGCTTTCTTT	CSPGTEAFF	TRBV20-1	TRBJ1-1	.	.
TGTGCCAGCAGTTCCCCGGGACTAGCGGGCCTCAATGAGCAGTTCTTC	CASSSPGLAGLNEQFF	TRBV25-1	TRBJ2-1	TRBD2	.
TGTGCCAGTAGCAGGGAGTCGGGACGTTGGAATGAAAAACTGTTTTTT	CASSRESGRWNEKLFF	TRBV19	TRBJ1-4	.	.
TGTGCCAGCAGTTTACCAAAGTCAGGAAAATCGGAGACCCAGTACTTC	CASSLPKSGKSETQYF	TRBV28	TRBJ2-5	.	.
TGTGCCAGCAGCTTGTTAGGGACGGCCTATGAAGCTTTCTTT	CASSLLGTAYEAFF	TRBV5-5	TRBJ1-1	.	.
TGTGCCAGCAGTTTCAGGACTAGCGGGAAGGGCTCCTACAATGAGCAGTTCTTC	CASSFRTSGKGSYNEQFF	TRBV27	TRBJ2-1	TRBD2	.
TGTGCCAGCAGTCTTCAGCGAACAGATACGCAGTATTTT	CASSLQRTDTQYF	TRBV6-1	TRBJ2-3	.	.
TGTGCCATCGGCCTACAAGAGACCCAGTACTTC	CAIGLQETQYF	TRBV10-3	TRBJ2-5	.	.
TGTGCTAGTGGTTTTGACAGGGGGAATCAGGCTTTCTTT	CASGFDRGNQAFF	TRBV12-5	TRBJ1-1	TRBD1	.
TGTGCCAGCAGCTTGGTCCCCGTCGGCTACGAGCAGTACTTC	CASSLVPVGYEQYF	TRBV7-8	TRBJ2-7	.	.
TGTGCCAGCAGTGAAGAACCCTGGGGGACAGATACGCAGTATTTT	CASSEEPWGTDTQYF	TRBV6-1	TRBJ2-3	.	.
TGTGCCAGCAGGCAAACAGGGGGCGGAACTGAAGCTTTCTTT	CASRQTGGGTEAFF	TRBV5-4	TRBJ1-1	TRBD1	.
TGTGCCCTCGGAACGGGAGGGAGCAATCAGCCCCAGCATTTT	CALGTGGSNQPQHF	TRBV30	TRBJ1-5	.	few
TGTGCCAGCTCAGCCTACAGGGCGTTTAACTATGGCTACACCTTC	CASSAYRAFNYGYTF	TRBV18	TRBJ1-2	.	.
TGTGCCAGCAGCCCCTGGACTAGCGGACCCTACGAGCAGTACTTC	CASSPWTSGPYEQYF	TRBV7-6	TRBJ2-7	TRBD2	.
TGTGCCAGCAGCCCCACCGGAAGGGTCCAAGAGACCCAGTACTTC	CASSPTGRVQETQYF	TRBV7-2	TRBJ2-5	.	.
TGTGCCAGCAGCCCGGGACCCACCTCCTACGAGCAGTACTTC	CASSPGPTSYEQYF	TRBV6-5	TRBJ2-7	.	once
TGTGCCAGCAGCAGCCGGGACAGGGTTACCGGGGAGCTGTTTTTT	CASSSRDRVTGELFF	TRBV5-6	TRBJ2-2	TRBD1	.
TGTGCCAGTAGTATCCCCGGGACTTACTACAATGAGCAGTTCTTC	CASSIPGTYYNEQFF	TRBV19	TRBJ2-1	.	.
TGTGCCAGCAGCCCCGGACTAGTAACCTACAATGAGCAGTTCTTC	CASSPGLVTYNEQFF	TRBV7-8	TRBJ2-1	TRBD2	.
TGTGCCAGCAGCCGGCCGCAGGGGTTGTCAGCTAACTATGGCTACACCTTC	CASSRPQGLSANYGYTF	TRBV5-4	TRBJ1-2	.	.
TGTGCCTGCATAGAAAACCCCACCATATATTTT	CACIENPTIYF	TRBV30	TRBJ1-3	.	.
TGCAGCGTTGCAACAGGGGGTCTTGAAGCTTTCTTT	CSVATGGLEAFF	TRBV29-1	TRBJ1-1	TRBD1	few
TGTGCCAGTAGTATGTGGGTTGGGGGGCCGGAGCAGTTCTTC	CASSMWVGGPEQFF	TRBV19	TRBJ2-1	.	.
TGTGCCAGCAGCTCACTCGTGACGTCGGACCTCAATGAAAAACTGTTTTTT	CASSSLVTSDLNEKLFF	TRBV7-9	TRBJ1-4	.	.
TGTGCCACTACGACTAGCGGGAGTGAGAGTGAGCAGTTCTTC	CATTTSGSESEQFF	TRBV11-2	TRBJ2-1	TRBD2	.
TGTGCCTGGAGTGTGGGGGTCGGCAATCAGCCCCAGCATTTT	CAWSVGVGNQPQHF	TRBV30	TRBJ1-5	.	.
TGTGCCAGTAGGGTGGGCAGGGGGCCGGGAGAGACCCAGTACTTC	CASRVGRGPGETQYF	TRBV19	TRBJ2-5	TRBD1	.
TGCGCCAGCAGCTTGAGCCACCAGGAGGATTGGTACTTC	CASSLSHQEDWYF	TRBV5-1	TRBJ2-7	.	.
TGTGCCAGCAGTCCCCGACAGGGCAATCAGCCCCAGCATTTT	CASSPRQGNQPQHF	TRBV27	TRBJ1-5	.	.
TGTGCCAGCAGCTTAGGTCGGGGTGAGCAGTTCTTC	CASSLGRGEQFF	TRBV11-2	TRBJ2-1	.	.
TGTGCCAGCAGTCTCAGCGGGAGGTACAATGAGCAGTTCTTC	CASSLSGRYNEQFF	TRBV6-5	TRBJ2-1	TRBD2	.
TGTGCCAGCAGTTCGAAGGGACAGGTCTACGAGCAGTACTTC	CASSSKGQVYEQYF	TRBV27	TRBJ2-7	TRBD1	.
TGTGCCAGCAGCAAGGGGCGGGGGAACACTGAAGCTTTCTTT	CASSKGRGNTEAFF	TRBV7-2	TRBJ1-1	.	.
TGTGCCAGCTCACCAGAGACAGGAACAGATACGCAGTATTTT	CASSPETGTDTQYF	TRBV18	TRBJ2-3	.	.